Listed here is a single T cell receptor (beta chain). Reverse transcription used about 0.45 to 1 ug RNA and random hexamers. Coverage of TCR beta CDR3 amplification by immunoSEQ multiplex PCR extended to 54 Vbeta and 13 Jbeta. TCRdb re-analysed the immunoSEQ multiplex PCR reads in MiXCR, keeping a single row per CDR3 protein. The sample comprises 150,000 to 200,000 distinct CDR3 sequences, around 94% of which are singletons, and roughly 0.15% rests with the top ten. CDR1 is MGHRA, CDR2 YSYEKL, per germline. The CDR3 consists of 13 residues. V lost 1 base to trimming and J lost 5 bases, with 8 bases between them. This sample is drawn from a study of CD8 T cells in Susac syndrome.

The sequence derives from a human donor in good health. The chain recombines TRBV4-1 with TRBJ2-5; no firm D call. Sequenced input: CD4+ T cells from PBMCs. The CDR3 coding sequence is TGCGCCAGCAGCCAAGTGCGTGGGGAGACCCAGTACTTC. This codes for CASSQVRGETQYF.